A selection of T cell receptor beta chains follows, all from one sample in a study of CD8+ T cells in alopecia areata. Using immunoSEQ multiplex PCR, the repertoire was profiled, and TCRdb retains in-frame clones only, with some absent. Of 150,000 to 200,000 clones listed, around 60% are singletons. This specimen was CD8+ T cells sorted from blood, taken at week 24, from a patient treated with tofacitinib. These receptor sequences come from a human donor with alopecia areata. Each CDR3 is given with its conserved first and last residue. The D gene is left open where the match is weak. Clone size is given for some rows only: seen once, a few or many times, or a class if the clone is expanded.

D	V	J	size	CDR3
.	TRBV29-1	TRBJ2-3	.	CSVEGVGAADTQYF
.	TRBV30	TRBJ1-2	.	CAWSGIVPNYGYTF
.	TRBV5-1	TRBJ2-2	.	CASSLDVPRAGELFF
.	TRBV29-1	TRBJ2-7	.	CSVLLLEEFYEQYF
.	TRBV2	TRBJ2-3	.	CASRRTDTQYF
TRBD1	TRBV28	TRBJ2-2	.	CASSYGQGDTGELFF
TRBD2	TRBV4-2	TRBJ2-3	.	CASSQDLGLAGVYTDTQYF
.	TRBV4-1	TRBJ2-1	.	CASSSSHNEQFF
.	TRBV2	TRBJ2-7	once	CASGPVVAVHEQYF
.	TRBV5-1	TRBJ1-4	.	CASSLESTGEKLFF
.	TRBV19	TRBJ1-2	once	CASSGNEGYTF
TRBD1	TRBV7-9	TRBJ1-6	.	CASSPPTGTRSPLHF
.	TRBV6-5	TRBJ2-7	.	CASSYTQGLYEQYF
.	TRBV12-5	TRBJ1-1	.	CASGLPGPWAEDTEAFF
.	TRBV7-4	TRBJ1-2	.	CASSAGPNYGYTF
TRBD2	TRBV14	TRBJ2-7	.	CASSLNLLAGGLKSYEQYF
TRBD1	TRBV10-3	TRBJ2-5	.	CAIRQGVDQYF
.	TRBV5-1	TRBJ2-2	.	CASRGPGELFF
.	TRBV5-1	TRBJ1-1	.	CASSLAGVPGTEAFF
TRBD1	TRBV29-1	TRBJ2-7	.	CSGRGGTGSSYEQYF
TRBD1	TRBV11-2	TRBJ2-1	.	CASSGVDRDNEQFF
TRBD1	TRBV14	TRBJ2-7	.	CASSQARGREQYF
.	TRBV11-2	TRBJ1-6	few	CASSSVGHSYNSPLHF
TRBD1	TRBV7-9	TRBJ2-7	.	CASSSGQKKLEQYF
.	TRBV7-7	TRBJ2-3	.	CASSPGPADTQYF
.	TRBV10-3	TRBJ1-2	.	CAITGVGGRDGYTF
.	TRBV10-2	TRBJ2-2	few	CATSQGQAGELFF